The 10 T cell receptor beta chains below were found in one sample sequenced in a study of T cells in localized non-small cell lung cancer. Profiling relied on immunoSEQ multiplex PCR, and the TCRdb table lists in-frame clones only, not all of them. The table shows 1,000 or so clones, with less than 25% occurring only once. The sample in question was normal lung tissue next to the tumor, obtained before any cancer treatment. The receptors were gathered from a man aged 40 to 70 with stage I lung adenocarcinoma.

The V call is TRBV5-1, the J call TRBJ2-7; 10 bases map to TRBD1. The CDR3 is made up of 15 amino acids. Germline-derived CDR1 and CDR2 are SGHRS and YFSETQ. V lost 4 bases to trimming and J lost 6 bases; unmatched junction nucleotides: 10. For the CDR3, the DNA is TGCGCCAGCAGCCTACAAGGAGGGACAGGGGTCGAGCAGTACTTC. This codes for CASSLQGGTGVEQYF.

This clone was counted only a few times. The chain links TRBV6-8 to TRBJ2-7, with 7 bases matching TRBD1. This CDR3 has 12 residues. The germline CDR1 and CDR2 sequences are MNHGY and SAAAGT. The trim removed 5 bases at V and 3 bases at J, leaving 1 base unmatched. The CDR3 sequence: CASSTGVYEQYF. The CDR3 nucleotides are TGTGCCAGCAGTACAGGGGTCTACGAGCAGTACTTC.

The chain couples TRBV25-1 to TRBJ1-1, with 9 positions matching TRBD1. V shed 3 bases, J shed 9 bases, and the junction held 8 bases outside the gene matches. The length of the CDR3 is 14 residues. CDR1 is MGHDK, CDR2 SYGVNS, per germline. CDR3 amino acids: CASSEAGTGRKAFF. CDR3 DNA: TGTGCCAGCAGTGAGGCCGGGACAGGGAGGAAAGCTTTCTTT.

This clone showed up just a few times. The rearrangement uses TRBV6-8 and TRBJ1-4, with D uncertain. The CDR3 contains 14 residues. In germline, CDR1 is MNHGY, CDR2 SAAAGT. The V gene lost 5 bases and the J gene lost 0 bases, with 7 bases spanning the gap. CDR3 sequence: CASSGKTTNEKLFF. In nucleotides, the CDR3 is TGTGCCAGCAGTGGAAAGACAACTAATGAAAAACTGTTTTTT.

The genes are TRBV11-3 and TRBJ1-1; D is ambiguous. The CDR3 is made up of 14 amino acids. Trimming removed 2 bases from V and 8 bases from J, with 15 bases in between. Germline V CDR1 and CDR2: SGHNT, YENEEA. The CDR3 coding sequence is TGTGCCAGCAGCTTAAATTGGCGGGGTTCCGAAGCTTTCTTT. Protein: CASSLNWRGSEAFF.

This clone showed up just once. This sequence joins TRBV14 and TRBJ1-3, with TRBD1 matching 7 bases. Germline lookup yields CDR1 SGHDN and CDR2 FVKESK. V lost 2 bases to trimming and J lost 6 bases; unmatched junction nucleotides: 4. The CDR3 covers 14 residues. The CDR3 DNA reads TGTGCCAGCAGCCAACGGGACAGTATAAACACCATATATTTT. As protein: CASSQRDSINTIYF.

This clone was counted ten times or more. The V and J genes are TRBV7-2 and TRBJ1-6, with TRBD1 identical over 8 bases. CDR1 and CDR2 (germline): SGHTA, FQGNSA. This CDR3 has 13 amino acids. The trim removed 5 bases at V and 10 bases at J, leaving 4 bases unmatched. CDR3 DNA sequence: TGTGCCAGCAGCGCCGGACAGGGATCACCCCTCCACTTT. Translating it yields CASSAGQGSPLHF.

This sequence joins TRBV9 and TRBJ2-1; D not certain. CDR3 size: 15 residues. V gave up 1 base and J gave up 7 bases, with 15 bases separating them. Germline CDR1 SGDLS, CDR2 YYNGEE. CDR3 DNA sequence: TGTGCCAGCAGCGTAAGAGACAACCCACCGAATGAGCAGTTCTTC. This gives the protein CASSVRDNPPNEQFF.

A single count supports this clone. The V and J genes are TRBV14 and TRBJ2-3; D is perhaps TRBD2 (5 bases). Per germline, CDR1 SGHDN and CDR2 FVKESK. The CDR3 runs to 14 residues. V shed 3 bases and J shed 2 bases, with 9 bases lying between them. The DNA for the CDR3 is TGTGCCAGCAGCCAGGACTTATACACAGATACGCAGTATTTT. This translates into CASSQDLYTDTQYF.

The chain uses TRBV29-1 and TRBJ2-5; 9 positions match TRBD1. Germline CDR1 is SQVTM and CDR2 is ANQGSEA. With 4 bases clipped from V and 5 bases from J, the junction kept 2 bases outside the gene matches. This CDR3 spans 12 amino acids. CDR3 loop: CSVADRGETQYF. The CDR3 DNA reads as TGCAGCGTTGCGGACAGGGGTGAGACCCAGTACTTC. Combining the CDR3 with reference TRBV29-1 and TRBJ2-5 gives the whole variable domain SAVISQKPSRDICQRGTSLTIQCQVDSQVTMMFWYRQQPGQSLTLIATANQGSEATYESGFVIDKFPISRPNLTFSTLTVSNMSPEDSSIYLCSVADRGETQYFGPGTRLLVL.